The count of the clone carrying this T cell receptor (beta chain) is one. The sample is drawn from a study of shared T cell receptors in the human thymus. J was trimmed by 0 bases and V by 4 bases; bases with no gene match: 8. Per germline, CDR1 MNHEY and CDR2 SMNVEV (reference sequence). CDR3 size: 17 residues. TCRdb's table, derived via immunoSEQ multiplex PCR, lists solely in-frame clones and lacks some. The sample gives roughly 700,000 clones, roughly 90% of which show up once; 0.01% is in the top ten. These data were also filed under a second study, of human thymus T cells. Turning to that study: Thymic and blood repertoires showed apparently biased V and J gene usage.

The sample taken for sequencing was thymocytes. The TCR originated in a boy less than two years old with a congenital heart defect. The chain has TRBV27 and TRBJ2-1, with TRBD1 matching 8 bases. CDR3 sequence reads: CASSSRTGRSSYNEQFF. DNA for the CDR3: TGTGCCAGCAGTTCCCGGACAGGGCGTAGCTCCTACAATGAGCAGTTCTTC.